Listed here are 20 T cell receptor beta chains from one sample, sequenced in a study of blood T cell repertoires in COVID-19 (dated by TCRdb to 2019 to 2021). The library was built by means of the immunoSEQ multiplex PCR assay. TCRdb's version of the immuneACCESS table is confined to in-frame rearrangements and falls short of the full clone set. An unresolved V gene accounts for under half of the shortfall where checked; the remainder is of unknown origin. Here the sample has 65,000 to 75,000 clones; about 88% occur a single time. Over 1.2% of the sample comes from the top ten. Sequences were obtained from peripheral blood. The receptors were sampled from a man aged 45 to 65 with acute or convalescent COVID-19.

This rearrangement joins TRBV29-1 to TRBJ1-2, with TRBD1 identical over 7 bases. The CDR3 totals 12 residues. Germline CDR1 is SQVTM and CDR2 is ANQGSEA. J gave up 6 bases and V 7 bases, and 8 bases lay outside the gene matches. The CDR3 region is CSASDREDGYTF. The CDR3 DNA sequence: TGCAGCGCCAGTGACAGGGAAGATGGCTACACCTTC.

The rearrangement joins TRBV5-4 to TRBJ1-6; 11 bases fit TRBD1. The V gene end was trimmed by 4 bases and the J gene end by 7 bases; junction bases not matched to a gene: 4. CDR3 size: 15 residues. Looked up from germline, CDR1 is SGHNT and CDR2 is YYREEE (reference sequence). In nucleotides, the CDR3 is TGTGCCAGCAGCGGACAGGGGGCTGAGAATTCACCCCTCCACTTT. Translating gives CASSGQGAENSPLHF. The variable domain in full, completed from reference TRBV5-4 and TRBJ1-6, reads ETGVTQSPTHLIKTRGQQVTLRCSSQSGHNTVSWYQQALGQGPQFIFQYYREEENGRGNFPPRFSGLQFPNYSSELNVNALELDDSALYLCASSGQGAENSPLHFGNGTRLTVT.

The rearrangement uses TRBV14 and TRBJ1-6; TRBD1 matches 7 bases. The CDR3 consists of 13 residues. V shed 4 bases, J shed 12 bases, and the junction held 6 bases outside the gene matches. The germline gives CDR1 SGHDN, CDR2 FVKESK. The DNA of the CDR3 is TGTGCCAGCAGCCCCCTGGCAGGGGGACCCCTCCACTTT. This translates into CASSPLAGGPLHF.

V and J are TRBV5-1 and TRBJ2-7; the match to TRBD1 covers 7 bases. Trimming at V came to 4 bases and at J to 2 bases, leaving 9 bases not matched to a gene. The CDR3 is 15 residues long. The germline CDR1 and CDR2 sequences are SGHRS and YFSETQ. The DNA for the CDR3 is TGCGCCAGCAGCAACCCCGGGACAGAGACCTACGAGCAGTACTTC. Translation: CASSNPGTETYEQYF.

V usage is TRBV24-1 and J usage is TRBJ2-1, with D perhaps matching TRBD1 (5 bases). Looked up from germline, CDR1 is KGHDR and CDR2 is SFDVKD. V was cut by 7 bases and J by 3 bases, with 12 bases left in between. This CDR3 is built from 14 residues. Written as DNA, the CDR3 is TGTGCCACCAGCGTGCAGGGATTCTACAATGAGCAGTTCTTC. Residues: CATSVQGFYNEQFF.

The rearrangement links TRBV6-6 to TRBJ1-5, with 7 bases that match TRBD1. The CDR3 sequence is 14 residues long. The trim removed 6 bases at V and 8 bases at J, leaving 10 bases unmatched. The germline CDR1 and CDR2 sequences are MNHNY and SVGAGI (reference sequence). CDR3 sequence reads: CASSQTGYREPQHF. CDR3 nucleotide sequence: TGTGCCAGCAGCCAGACAGGGTACCGGGAGCCCCAGCATTTT.

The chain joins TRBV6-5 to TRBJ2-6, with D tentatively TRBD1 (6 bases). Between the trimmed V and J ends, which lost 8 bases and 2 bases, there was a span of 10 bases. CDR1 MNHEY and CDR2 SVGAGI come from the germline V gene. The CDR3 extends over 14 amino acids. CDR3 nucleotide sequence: TGTGCCAGCTTACAGGGCCCTGGGGCCAACGTCCTGACTTTC. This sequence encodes CASLQGPGANVLTF.

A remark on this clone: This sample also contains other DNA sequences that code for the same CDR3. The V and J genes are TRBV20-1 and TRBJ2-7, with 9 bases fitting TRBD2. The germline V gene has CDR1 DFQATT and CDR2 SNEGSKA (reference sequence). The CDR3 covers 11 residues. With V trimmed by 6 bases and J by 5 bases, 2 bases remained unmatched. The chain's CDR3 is CSATSGHEQYV. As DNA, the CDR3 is TGCAGTGCGACTAGCGGCCACGAGCAGTACGTC.

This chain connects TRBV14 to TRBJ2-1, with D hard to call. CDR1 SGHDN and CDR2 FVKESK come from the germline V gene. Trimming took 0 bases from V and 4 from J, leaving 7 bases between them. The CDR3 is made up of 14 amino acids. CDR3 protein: CASSQDLGYNEQFF. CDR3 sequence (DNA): TGTGCCAGCAGCCAAGATCTAGGATACAATGAGCAGTTCTTC.

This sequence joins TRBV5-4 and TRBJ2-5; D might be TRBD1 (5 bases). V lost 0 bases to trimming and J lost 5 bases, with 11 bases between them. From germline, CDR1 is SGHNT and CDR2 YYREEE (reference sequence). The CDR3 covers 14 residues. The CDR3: CASSLAGAGETQYF. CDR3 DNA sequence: TGTGCCAGCAGCTTGGCTGGGGCCGGGGAGACCCAGTACTTC.

CDR3: CASSATGGPTDTQYF. DNA of the CDR3: TGTGCCAGCAGCGCCACAGGGGGCCCCACAGATACGCAGTATTTT. This chain uses TRBV9 with TRBJ2-3; 9 bases line up with TRBD1. CDR3 length equals 15 residues. Per germline, CDR1 SGDLS and CDR2 YYNGEE. Trimming removed 3 bases from V and 2 bases from J; junction bases left unmatched: 4.

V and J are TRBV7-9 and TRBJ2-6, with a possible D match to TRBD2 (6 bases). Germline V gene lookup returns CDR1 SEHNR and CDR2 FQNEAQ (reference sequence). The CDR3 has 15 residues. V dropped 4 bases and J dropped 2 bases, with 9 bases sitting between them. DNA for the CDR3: TGTGCCAGCAGCTATGGGGGGACTGGGGCCAACGTCCTGACTTTC. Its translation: CASSYGGTGANVLTF.

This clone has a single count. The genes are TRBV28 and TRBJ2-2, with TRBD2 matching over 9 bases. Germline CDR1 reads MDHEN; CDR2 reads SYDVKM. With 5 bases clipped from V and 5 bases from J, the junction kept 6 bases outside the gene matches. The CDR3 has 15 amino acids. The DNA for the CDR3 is TGTGCCAGCAGTAGTAGCGGGAGTGGGACCGGGGAGCTGTTTTTT. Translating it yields CASSSSGSGTGELFF.

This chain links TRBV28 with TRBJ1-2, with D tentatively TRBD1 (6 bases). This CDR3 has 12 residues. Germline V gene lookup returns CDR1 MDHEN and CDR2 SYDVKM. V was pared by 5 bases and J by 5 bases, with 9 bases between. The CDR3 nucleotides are TGTGCCAGCAGTGGGGGACAATATGGCTACACCTTC. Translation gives CASSGGQYGYTF.

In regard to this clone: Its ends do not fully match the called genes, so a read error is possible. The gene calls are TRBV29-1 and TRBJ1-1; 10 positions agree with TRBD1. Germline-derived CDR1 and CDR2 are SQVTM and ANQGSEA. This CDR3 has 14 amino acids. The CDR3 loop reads CSVKDRGRYTEAFF. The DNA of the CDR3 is TGCAGCGTTAAAGACAGGGGGCGATACACTGAAGCTTTCTTT.

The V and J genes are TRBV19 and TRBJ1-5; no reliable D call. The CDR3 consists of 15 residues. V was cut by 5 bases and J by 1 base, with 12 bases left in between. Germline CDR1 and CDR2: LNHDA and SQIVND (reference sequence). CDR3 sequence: CASSPDSVSNQPQHF. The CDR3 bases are TGTGCCAGTAGTCCAGATTCTGTGAGCAATCAGCCCCAGCATTTT.

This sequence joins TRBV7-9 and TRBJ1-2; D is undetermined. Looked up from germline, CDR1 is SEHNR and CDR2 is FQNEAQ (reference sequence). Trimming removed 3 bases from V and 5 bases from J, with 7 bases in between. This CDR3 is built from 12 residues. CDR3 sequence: CASSFGGYGYTF. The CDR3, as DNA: TGTGCCAGCAGCTTCGGCGGGTATGGCTACACCTTC.

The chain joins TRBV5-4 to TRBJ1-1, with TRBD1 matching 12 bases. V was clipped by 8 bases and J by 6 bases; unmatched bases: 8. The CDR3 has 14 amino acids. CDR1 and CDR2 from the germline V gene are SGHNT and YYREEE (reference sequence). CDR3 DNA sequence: TGTGCCAGTGGGACAGGGGGCATGGGAGCTGAAGCTTTCTTT. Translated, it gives CASGTGGMGAEAFF.

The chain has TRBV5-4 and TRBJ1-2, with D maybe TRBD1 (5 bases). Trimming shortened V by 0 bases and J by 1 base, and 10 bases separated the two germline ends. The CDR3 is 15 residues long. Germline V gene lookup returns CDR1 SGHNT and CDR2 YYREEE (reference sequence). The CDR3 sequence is CASSLGQTINYGYTF. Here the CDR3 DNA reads TGTGCCAGCAGCTTGGGACAGACGATTAACTATGGCTACACCTTC. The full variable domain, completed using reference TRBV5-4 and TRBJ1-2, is ETGVTQSPTHLIKTRGQQVTLRCSSQSGHNTVSWYQQALGQGPQFIFQYYREEENGRGNFPPRFSGLQFPNYSSELNVNALELDDSALYLCASSLGQTINYGYTFGSGTRLTVV.

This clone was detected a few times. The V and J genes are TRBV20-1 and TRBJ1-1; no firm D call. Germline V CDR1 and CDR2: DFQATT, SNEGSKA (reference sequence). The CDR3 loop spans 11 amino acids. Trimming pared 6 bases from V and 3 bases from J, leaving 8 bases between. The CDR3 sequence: CSAKSDTEAFF. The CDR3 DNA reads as TGCAGTGCCAAGAGTGACACTGAAGCTTTCTTT.